This TCR beta chain is from a study of cytomegalovirus exposure and HLA in healthy donors. Turning to the study itself: An earlier analysis found roughly 110 million unique TCR beta sequences from about 190 million T cells. Drawn from HLA-typed donors, roughly 87 million unique TCRs were held in an early data release.

Per germline, CDR1 MNHEY and CDR2 SMNVEV (reference sequence). The CDR3 sequence is 13 residues long. V lost 7 bases and J 4 bases, leaving 10 bases between the germline ends. PCR used 60 Vbeta primers and 13 Jbeta primers. Some clones are missing from TCRdb's copy, which holds only in-frame ones; the method was immunoSEQ multiplex PCR. This table has approximately 190,000 clones, around 75% appearing once. About this clone itself: No antigen is known for it.

The study, taken as a whole, reports: Across donors, sequencing depth was assumed by presence/absence analyses to be roughly uniform. An observed cluster of highly shared sequence variants was recorded as a likely sequencing artifact.

This TCR came from a woman in her 30s in good health and CMV-seronegative. This chain connects TRBV27 to TRBJ2-2; D gene unclear. The source material was PBMCs. Written as DNA, the CDR3 is TGTGCCAGCACCCCCTATGCCACCGGGGAGCTGTTTTTT. This translates into CASTPYATGELFF.